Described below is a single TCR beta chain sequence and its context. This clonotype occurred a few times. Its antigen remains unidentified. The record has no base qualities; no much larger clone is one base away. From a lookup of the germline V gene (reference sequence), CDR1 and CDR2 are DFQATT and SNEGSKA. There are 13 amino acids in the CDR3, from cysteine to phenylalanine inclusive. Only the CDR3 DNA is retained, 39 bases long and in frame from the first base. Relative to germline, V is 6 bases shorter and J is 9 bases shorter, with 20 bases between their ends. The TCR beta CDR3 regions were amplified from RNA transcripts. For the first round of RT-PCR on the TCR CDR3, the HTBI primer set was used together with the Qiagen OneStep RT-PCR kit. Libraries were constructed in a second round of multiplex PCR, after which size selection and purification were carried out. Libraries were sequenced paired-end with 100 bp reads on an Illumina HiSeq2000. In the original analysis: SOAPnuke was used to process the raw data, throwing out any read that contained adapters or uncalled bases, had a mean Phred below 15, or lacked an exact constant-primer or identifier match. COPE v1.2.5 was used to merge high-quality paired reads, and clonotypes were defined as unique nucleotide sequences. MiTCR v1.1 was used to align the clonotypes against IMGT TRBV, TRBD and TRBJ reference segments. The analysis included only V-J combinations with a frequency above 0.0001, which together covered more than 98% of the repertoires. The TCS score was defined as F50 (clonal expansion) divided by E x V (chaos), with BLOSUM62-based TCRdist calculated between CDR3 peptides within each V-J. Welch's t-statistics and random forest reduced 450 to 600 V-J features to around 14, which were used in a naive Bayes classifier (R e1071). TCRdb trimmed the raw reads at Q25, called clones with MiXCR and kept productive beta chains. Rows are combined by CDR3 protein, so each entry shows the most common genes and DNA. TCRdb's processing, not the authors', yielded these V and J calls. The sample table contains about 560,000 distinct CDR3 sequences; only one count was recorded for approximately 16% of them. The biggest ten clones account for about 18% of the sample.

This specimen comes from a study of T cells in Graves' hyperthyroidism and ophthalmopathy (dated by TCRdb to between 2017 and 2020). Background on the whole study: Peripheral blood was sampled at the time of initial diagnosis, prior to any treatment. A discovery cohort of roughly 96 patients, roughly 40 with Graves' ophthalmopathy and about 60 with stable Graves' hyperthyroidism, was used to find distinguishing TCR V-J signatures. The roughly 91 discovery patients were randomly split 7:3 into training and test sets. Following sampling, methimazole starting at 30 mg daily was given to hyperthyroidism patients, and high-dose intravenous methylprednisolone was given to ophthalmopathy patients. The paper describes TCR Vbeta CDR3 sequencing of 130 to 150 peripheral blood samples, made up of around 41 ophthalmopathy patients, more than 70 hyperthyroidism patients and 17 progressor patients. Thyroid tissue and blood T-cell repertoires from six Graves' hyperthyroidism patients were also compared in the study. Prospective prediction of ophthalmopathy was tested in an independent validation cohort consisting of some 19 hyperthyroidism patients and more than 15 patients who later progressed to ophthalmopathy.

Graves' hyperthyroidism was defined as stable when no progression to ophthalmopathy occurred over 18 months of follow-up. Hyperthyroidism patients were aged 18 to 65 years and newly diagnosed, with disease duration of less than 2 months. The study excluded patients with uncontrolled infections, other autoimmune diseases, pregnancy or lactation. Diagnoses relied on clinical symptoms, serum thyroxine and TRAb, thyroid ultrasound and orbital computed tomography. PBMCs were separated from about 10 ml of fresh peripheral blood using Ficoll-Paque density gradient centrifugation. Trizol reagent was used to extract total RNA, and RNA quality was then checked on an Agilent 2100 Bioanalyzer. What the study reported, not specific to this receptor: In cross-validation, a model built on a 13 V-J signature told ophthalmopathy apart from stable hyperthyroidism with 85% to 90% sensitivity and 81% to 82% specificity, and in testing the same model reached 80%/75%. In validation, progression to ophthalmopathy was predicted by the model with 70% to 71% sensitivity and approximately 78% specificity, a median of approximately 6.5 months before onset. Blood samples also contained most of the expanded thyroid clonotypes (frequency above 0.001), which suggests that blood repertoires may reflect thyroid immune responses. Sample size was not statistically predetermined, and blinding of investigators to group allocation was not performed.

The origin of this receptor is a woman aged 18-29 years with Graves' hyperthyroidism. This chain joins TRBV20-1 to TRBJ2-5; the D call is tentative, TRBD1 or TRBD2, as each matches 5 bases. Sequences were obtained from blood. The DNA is TGCAGTGCGCCCACGACGGGACCCGGGGCCCAGTACTTC. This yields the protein CSAPTTGPGAQYF.